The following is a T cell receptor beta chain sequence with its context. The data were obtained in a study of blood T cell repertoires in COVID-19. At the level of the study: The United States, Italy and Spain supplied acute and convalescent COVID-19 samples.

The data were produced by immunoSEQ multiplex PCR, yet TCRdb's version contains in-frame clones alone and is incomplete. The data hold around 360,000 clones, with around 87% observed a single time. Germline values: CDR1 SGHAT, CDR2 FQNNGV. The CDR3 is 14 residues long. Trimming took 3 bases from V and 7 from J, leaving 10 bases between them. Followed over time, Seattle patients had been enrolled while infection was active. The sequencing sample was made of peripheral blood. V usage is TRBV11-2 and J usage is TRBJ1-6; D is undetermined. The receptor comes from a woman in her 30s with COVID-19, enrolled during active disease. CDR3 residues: CASSLGAGNSPLHF. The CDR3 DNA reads TGTGCCAGCAGCTTGGGTGCGGGAAATTCACCCCTCCACTTT.